These 16 T cell receptor beta chains came from one sample sequenced in a study of T cell changes during pregnancy in multiple sclerosis. TCRdb's copy holds only in-frame clones and misses some; the assay was immunoSEQ multiplex PCR. The sample includes about 60,000 clones, over 80% seen only once; the top ten take 0.76%. This specimen consisted of CD4+ T cells from peripheral blood mononuclear cells, obtained in the first trimester of pregnancy. The receptors here all came from a female donor with multiple sclerosis, enrolled in a pregnancy study.

CDR3 nucleotides: TGTGCCACCAGCAGAGATGGGGGGGTCGCTGAAGCTTTCTTT. It codes for CATSRDGGVAEAFF. The chain is built from TRBV15 and TRBJ1-1, with D perhaps matching TRBD1 (5 bases). The CDR3 is 14 residues long. Trimming left V 0 bases short and J 6 bases short, with 11 bases between. Germline V gene data show CDR1 as LNHNV and CDR2 as YYDKDF (reference sequence).

V and J are TRBV6-1 and TRBJ1-2, with D hard to call. CDR1 is MNHNS and CDR2 is SASEGT in the germline V gene. Trimming took off 3 bases at V and 8 bases at J, with 13 bases between the two ends. This CDR3 contains 13 residues. The CDR3 is CASSEAGGWGYTF. In DNA, the CDR3 is TGTGCCAGCAGTGAGGCAGGTGGATGGGGCTACACCTTC.

The genes are TRBV29-1 and TRBJ2-2, with a weak D call TRBD1 (5 bases). Germline values: CDR1 SQVTM, CDR2 ANQGSEA. This CDR3 contains 13 residues. Deletions cut 3 bases from V and 1 base from J, with 6 bases between. Here the CDR3 reads CSVDTGNTGELFF. The CDR3 DNA sequence: TGCAGCGTTGATACAGGGAACACCGGGGAGCTGTTTTTT.

The V and J genes are TRBV5-8 and TRBJ1-1; the D is unclear. Germline V gives CDR1 SGHTS, CDR2 YDEGEE. V lost 2 bases to trimming and J lost 10 bases, with 15 bases between them. The CDR3 has 13 amino acids. This CDR3 reads CASSFPVLFRAFF. The CDR3, as DNA: TGTGCCAGCAGCTTCCCCGTATTGTTTAGAGCTTTCTTT.

V is TRBV6-5 and J is TRBJ2-3, with TRBD2 matching over 10 bases. This CDR3 is 15 amino acids long. The junction had 2 bases not matched to a gene; V was cut back by 4 bases and J by 1 base. Germline-derived CDR1 and CDR2 are MNHEY and SVGAGI. CDR3 sequence reads: CASSLLAGRTDTQYF. The CDR3 nucleotides are TGTGCCAGCAGTTTACTAGCGGGGCGCACAGATACGCAGTATTTT.

This clone showed up just once. The rearrangement joins TRBV4-3 to TRBJ1-1; D is ambiguous. Germline CDR1 is LGHNA and CDR2 is YSLEER. Trimming removed 2 bases at V and 4 bases at J, with 8 bases between. This CDR3 region has 13 residues. The CDR3, as DNA: TGCGCCAGCAGCCAAACCGAGGGCACTGAAGCTTTCTTT. It yields the protein CASSQTEGTEAFF.

The chain uses TRBV25-1 and TRBJ2-7; 12 positions match TRBD1. The V gene's germline CDR1 is MGHDK and CDR2 SYGVNS. Losses at the gene ends were 4 bases for V and 5 bases for J; bases not matched to a gene: 6. The CDR3 loop spans 15 amino acids. The CDR3 reads CASSVPGTGGDEQYF. The DNA for the CDR3 is TGTGCCAGCAGTGTTCCCGGGACAGGGGGCGACGAGCAGTACTTC.

V and J are TRBV30 and TRBJ1-3, with D tentatively TRBD1 (6 bases). The germline V gene has CDR1 GTSNPN and CDR2 SVGIG (reference sequence). The CDR3 contains 15 residues. The V end was cut by 5 bases, the J end by 5 bases, with 19 bases between. CDR3 in DNA: TGTGCCTGGGCCTTCTTTGGGGGCCGTCGAAACACCATATATTTT. Protein: CAWAFFGGRRNTIYF.

J is TRBJ1-2 and V is TRBV30; TRBD1 matches 10 bases. With V trimmed by 1 base and J by 4 bases, 3 bases remained unmatched. The germline gives CDR1 GTSNPN, CDR2 SVGIG (reference sequence). The CDR3 length is 14 residues. The CDR3 reads CAWSGTGGGYGYTF. In nucleotides, the CDR3 is TGTGCCTGGAGTGGGACAGGGGGAGGCTATGGCTACACCTTC.

The chain joins TRBV20-1 to TRBJ2-1; the D is unclear. Per the germline V gene, CDR1 is DFQATT and CDR2 is SNEGSKA (reference sequence). Trimming shortened V by 3 bases and J by 5 bases, and 5 bases separated the two germline ends. The CDR3 runs to 11 residues. Here the CDR3 reads CSARANNEQFF. The CDR3 bases are TGCAGTGCTAGGGCAAACAATGAGCAGTTCTTC.

The CDR3 sequence: CASSPGQGANTEAFF. The CDR3 region has the DNA TGTGCCAGTAGCCCGGGACAGGGGGCGAACACTGAAGCTTTCTTT. The V call is TRBV19, the J call TRBJ1-1, with 12 bases identical to TRBD1. V lost 6 bases, J lost 1 base, and 3 bases stayed unmatched. This CDR3 spans 15 amino acids. Germline CDR1 reads LNHDA; CDR2 reads SQIVND (reference sequence).

This chain links TRBV7-2 with TRBJ2-1; 9 bases match TRBD1. This CDR3 contains 16 residues. Unmatched junction bases numbered 7, after V lost 5 bases and J lost 2 bases. In germline, CDR1 is SGHTA, CDR2 FQGNSA. CDR3 in amino acids: CASSRFGTGTYNEQFF. CDR3 DNA sequence: TGTGCCAGCAGCCGTTTTGGGACAGGGACCTACAATGAGCAGTTCTTC.

V usage is TRBV6-6 and J usage is TRBJ2-7; no reliable D call. CDR3 length: 13 residues. The germline V and J ends were trimmed by 2 bases and 3 bases, with 8 bases remaining between them. CDR1 and CDR2 from the germline V gene are MNHNY and SVGAGI (reference sequence). The CDR3 is CASSYDDNYEQYF. The CDR3 bases are TGTGCCAGCAGTTACGATGACAACTACGAGCAGTACTTC.

This clone has more than one count but fewer than ten. The chain is built from TRBV28 and TRBJ1-2; D possibly corresponds to TRBD1 (5 bases). V shed 7 bases and J shed 2 bases, with 11 bases lying between them. The length of the CDR3 is 13 residues. CDR1 and CDR2 from the germline V gene are MDHEN and SYDVKM. The CDR3 loop is CASTTGWNYGYTF. The CDR3 nucleotides are TGTGCCAGCACCACAGGCTGGAACTATGGCTACACCTTC.

This clone was observed a single time. The chain employs TRBV7-2 and TRBJ1-1; the match to TRBD1 covers 9 bases. The CDR3 runs 16 residues. In germline, CDR1 is SGHTA, CDR2 FQGNSA. V shed 2 bases, J shed 6 bases, and the junction held 10 bases outside the gene matches. Here the CDR3 reads CASSLSPGTGRPEAFF. The DNA for the CDR3 is TGTGCCAGCAGCTTATCGCCCGGGACAGGGAGGCCTGAAGCTTTCTTT.

Written as DNA, the CDR3 is TGTGCCAGCAGCCTAGGTCCGGGACTTCAAGAGACCCAGTACTTC. Translated, it gives CASSLGPGLQETQYF. This chain connects TRBV9 to TRBJ2-5; D is perhaps TRBD2 (6 bases). CDR3 length: 15 amino acids. Deletions cut 4 bases from V and 2 bases from J, with 15 bases between. The germline CDR1 and CDR2 sequences are SGDLS and YYNGEE.